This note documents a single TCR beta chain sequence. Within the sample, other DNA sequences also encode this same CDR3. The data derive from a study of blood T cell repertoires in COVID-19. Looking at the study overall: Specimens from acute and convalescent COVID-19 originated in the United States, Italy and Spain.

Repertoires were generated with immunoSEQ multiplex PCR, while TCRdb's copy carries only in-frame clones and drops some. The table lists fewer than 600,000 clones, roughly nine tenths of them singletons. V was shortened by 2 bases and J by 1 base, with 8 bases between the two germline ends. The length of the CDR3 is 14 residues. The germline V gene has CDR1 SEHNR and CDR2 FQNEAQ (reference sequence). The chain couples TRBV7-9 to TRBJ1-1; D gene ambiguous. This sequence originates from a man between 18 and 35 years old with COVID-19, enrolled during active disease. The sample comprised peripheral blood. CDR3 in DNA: TGTGCCAGCAGCTTATCTGCCGGGAACACTGAAGCTTTCTTT. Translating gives CASSLSAGNTEAFF.